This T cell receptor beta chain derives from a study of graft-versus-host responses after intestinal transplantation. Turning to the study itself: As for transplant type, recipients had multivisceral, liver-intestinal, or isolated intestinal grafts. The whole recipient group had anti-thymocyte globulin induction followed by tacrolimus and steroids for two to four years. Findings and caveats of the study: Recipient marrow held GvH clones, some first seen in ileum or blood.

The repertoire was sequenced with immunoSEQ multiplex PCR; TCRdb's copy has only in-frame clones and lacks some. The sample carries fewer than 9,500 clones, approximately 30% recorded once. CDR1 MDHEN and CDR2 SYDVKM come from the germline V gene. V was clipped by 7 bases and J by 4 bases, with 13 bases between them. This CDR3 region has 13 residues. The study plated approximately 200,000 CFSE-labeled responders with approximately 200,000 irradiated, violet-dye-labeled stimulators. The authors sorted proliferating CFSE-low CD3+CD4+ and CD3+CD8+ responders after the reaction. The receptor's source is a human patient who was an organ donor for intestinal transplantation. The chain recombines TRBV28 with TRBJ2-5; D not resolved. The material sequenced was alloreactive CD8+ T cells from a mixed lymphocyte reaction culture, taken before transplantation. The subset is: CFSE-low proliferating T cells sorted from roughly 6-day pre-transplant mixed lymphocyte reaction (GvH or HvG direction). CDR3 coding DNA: TGTGCCAGCAATCGAGGCTCGGGAGAGACCCAGTACTTC. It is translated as CASNRGSGETQYF.